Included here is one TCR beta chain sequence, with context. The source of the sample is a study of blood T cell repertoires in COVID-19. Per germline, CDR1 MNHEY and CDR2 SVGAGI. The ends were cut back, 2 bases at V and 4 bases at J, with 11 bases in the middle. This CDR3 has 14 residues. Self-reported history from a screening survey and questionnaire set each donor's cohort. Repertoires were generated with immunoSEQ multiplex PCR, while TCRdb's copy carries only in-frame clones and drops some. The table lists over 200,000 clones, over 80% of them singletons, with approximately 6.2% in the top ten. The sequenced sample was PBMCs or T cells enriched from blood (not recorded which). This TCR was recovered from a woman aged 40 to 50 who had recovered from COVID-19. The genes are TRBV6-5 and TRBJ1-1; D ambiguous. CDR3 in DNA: TGTGCCAGCAGTTACCGAACGGGAGGCACTGAAGCTTTCTTT. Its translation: CASSYRTGGTEAFF.